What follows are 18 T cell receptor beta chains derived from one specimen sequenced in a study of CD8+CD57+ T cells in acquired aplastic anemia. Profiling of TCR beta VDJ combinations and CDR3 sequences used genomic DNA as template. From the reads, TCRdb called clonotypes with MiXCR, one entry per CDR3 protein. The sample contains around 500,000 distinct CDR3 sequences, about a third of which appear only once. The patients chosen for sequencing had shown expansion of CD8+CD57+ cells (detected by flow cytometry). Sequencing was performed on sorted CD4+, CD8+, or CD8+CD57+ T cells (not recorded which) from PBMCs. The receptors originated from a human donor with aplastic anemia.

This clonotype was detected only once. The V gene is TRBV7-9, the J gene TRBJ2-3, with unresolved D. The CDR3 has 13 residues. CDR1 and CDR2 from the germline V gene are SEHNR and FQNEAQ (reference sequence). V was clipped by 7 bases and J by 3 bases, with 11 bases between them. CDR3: CASTVTVTDTQYF. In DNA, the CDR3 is TGTGCCAGCACCGTTACGGTAACAGATACGCAGTATTTT.

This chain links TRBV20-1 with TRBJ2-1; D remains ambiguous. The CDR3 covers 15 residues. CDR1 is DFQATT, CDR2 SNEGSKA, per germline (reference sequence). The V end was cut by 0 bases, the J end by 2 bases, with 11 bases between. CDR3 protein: CSARDIVSAYNEQFF. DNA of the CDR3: TGCAGTGCTAGAGATATTGTATCGGCCTACAATGAGCAGTTCTTC.

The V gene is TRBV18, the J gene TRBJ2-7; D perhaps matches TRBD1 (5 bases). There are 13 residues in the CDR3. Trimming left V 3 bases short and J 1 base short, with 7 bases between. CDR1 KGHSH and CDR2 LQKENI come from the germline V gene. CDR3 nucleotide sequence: TGTGCCAGCTCACCTAGACAGTCCTACGAGCAGTACTTC. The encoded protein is CASSPRQSYEQYF.

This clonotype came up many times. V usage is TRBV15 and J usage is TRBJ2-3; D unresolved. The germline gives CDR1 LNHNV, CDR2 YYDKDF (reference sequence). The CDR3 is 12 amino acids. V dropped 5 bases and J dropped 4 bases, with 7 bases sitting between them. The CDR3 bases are TGTGCCACCAGCCCTCGATCAGATACGCAGTATTTT. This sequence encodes CATSPRSDTQYF.

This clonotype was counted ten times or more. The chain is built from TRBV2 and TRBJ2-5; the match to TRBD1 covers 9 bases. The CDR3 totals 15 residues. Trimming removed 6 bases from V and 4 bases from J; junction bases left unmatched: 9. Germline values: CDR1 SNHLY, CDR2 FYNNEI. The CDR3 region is CASRGTGSRGETQYF. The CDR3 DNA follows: TGTGCCAGCAGAGGGACAGGGTCAAGGGGAGAGACCCAGTACTTC.

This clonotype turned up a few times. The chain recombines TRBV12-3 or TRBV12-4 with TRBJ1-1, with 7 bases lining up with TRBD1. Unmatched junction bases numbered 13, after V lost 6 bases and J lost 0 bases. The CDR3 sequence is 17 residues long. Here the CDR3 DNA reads TGTGCCAGCAGAACTCGTCAGGGGGATTATATGAACACTGAAGCTTTCTTT. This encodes CASRTRQGDYMNTEAFF.

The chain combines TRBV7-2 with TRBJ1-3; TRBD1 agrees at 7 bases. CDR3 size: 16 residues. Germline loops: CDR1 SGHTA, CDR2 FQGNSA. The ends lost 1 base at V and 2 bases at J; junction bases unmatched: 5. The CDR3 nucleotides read TGTGCCAGCAGCTTAGGGCAGGGGGGAACTGGAAACACCATATATTTT. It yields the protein CASSLGQGGTGNTIYF.

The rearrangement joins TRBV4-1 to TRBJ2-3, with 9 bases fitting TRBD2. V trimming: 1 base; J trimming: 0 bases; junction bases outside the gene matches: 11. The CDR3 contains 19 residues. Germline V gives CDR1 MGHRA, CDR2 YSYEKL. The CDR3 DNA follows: TGCGCCAGCAGCCAAGTTCCGCGGGGGGGGTTAGCTAGCACAGATACGCAGTATTTT. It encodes CASSQVPRGGLASTDTQYF.

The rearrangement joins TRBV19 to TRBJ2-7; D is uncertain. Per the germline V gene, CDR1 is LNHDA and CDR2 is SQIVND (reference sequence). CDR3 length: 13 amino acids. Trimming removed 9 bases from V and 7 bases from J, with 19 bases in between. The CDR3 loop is CASRNLGSGEQYF. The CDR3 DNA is TGTGCCAGCAGGAATTTGGGCTCTGGGGAGCAGTACTTC.

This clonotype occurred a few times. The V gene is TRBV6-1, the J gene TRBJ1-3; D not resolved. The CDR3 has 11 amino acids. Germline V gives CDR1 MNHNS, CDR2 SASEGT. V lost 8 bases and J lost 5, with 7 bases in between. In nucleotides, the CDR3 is TGTGCCAGCGTCTCGAGAAACACCATATATTTT. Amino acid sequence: CASVSRNTIYF.

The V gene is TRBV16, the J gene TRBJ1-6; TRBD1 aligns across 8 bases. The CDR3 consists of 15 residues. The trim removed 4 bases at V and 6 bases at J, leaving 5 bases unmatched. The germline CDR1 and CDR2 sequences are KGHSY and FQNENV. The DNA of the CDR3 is TGTGCCAGCAGCCCTTGGACAGGGCCTAATTCACCCCTCCACTTT. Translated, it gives CASSPWTGPNSPLHF.

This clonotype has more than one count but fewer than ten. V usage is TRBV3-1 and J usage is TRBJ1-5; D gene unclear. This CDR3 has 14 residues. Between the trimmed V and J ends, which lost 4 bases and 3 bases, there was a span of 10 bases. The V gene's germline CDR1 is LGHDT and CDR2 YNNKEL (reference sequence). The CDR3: CASSPGPSNQPQHF. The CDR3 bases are TGTGCCAGCAGCCCCGGGCCCTCCAATCAGCCCCAGCATTTT. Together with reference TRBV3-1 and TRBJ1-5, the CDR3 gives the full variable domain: DTAVSQTPKYLVTQMGNDKSIKCEQNLGHDTMYWYKQDSKKFLKIMFSYNNKELIINETVPNRFSPKSPDKAHLNLHINSLELGDSAVYFCASSPGPSNQPQHFGDGTRLSIL.

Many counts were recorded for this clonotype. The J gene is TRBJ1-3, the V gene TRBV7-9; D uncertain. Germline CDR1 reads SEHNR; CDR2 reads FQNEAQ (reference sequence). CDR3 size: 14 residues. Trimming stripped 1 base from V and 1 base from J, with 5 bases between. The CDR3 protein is CASSLESSGNTIYF. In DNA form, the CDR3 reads TGTGCCAGCAGCTTAGAAAGTTCTGGAAACACCATATATTTT.

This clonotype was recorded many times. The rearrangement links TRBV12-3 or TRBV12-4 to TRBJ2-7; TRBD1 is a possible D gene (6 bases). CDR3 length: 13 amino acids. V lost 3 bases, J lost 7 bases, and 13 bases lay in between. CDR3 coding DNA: TGTGCCAGCAGTTTGACCGGGACACCAGAGCAGTACTTC. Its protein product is CASSLTGTPEQYF.

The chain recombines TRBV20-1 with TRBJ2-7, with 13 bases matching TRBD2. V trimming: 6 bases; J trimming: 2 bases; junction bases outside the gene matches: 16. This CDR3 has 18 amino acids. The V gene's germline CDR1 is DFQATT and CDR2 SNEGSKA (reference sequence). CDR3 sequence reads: CSAATSGRAGLLAYEQYF. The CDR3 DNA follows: TGCAGTGCGGCAACTAGCGGGAGGGCCGGACTCCTTGCCTACGAGCAGTACTTC.

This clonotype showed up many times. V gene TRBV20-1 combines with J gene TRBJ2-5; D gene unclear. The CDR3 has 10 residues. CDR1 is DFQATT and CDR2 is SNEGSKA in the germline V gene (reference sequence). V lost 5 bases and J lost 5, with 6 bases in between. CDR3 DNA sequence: TGCAGTGCTTTACGGGAGACCCAGTACTTC. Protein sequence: CSALRETQYF.

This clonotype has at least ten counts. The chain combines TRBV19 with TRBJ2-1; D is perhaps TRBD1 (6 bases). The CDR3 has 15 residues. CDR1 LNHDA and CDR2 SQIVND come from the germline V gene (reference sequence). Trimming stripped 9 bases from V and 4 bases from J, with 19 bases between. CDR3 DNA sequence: TGTGCCAGCAGACTCAAACGGGACACGTACAATGAGCAGTTCTTC. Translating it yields CASRLKRDTYNEQFF.

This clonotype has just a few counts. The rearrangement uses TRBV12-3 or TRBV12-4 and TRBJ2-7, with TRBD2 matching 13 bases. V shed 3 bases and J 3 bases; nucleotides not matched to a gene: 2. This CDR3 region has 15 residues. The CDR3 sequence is CASSLRTSGGYEQYF. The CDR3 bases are TGTGCCAGCAGTTTGAGGACTAGCGGGGGCTACGAGCAGTACTTC.